These 26 T cell receptor beta chains were all obtained from the same sample, sequenced in a study of T cell repertoires in cytomegalovirus infection. Their recognized antigens are unknown. TCRdb processed the reads anew with MiXCR; each CDR3 protein has one entry. The sample yields under 350,000 distinct CDR3 sequences, 22% seen once. Sample: cultured PBMCs, taken from culture after CMV antigen stimulation. The origin of the receptors is a human donor in good health (CMV status not recorded). Some clones in this sample may be carry-over from other donors' samples.

The chain uses TRBV18 and TRBJ2-7; 11 nucleotides match TRBD2. The germline gives CDR1 KGHSH, CDR2 LQKENI. CDR3 size: 14 residues. The V and J ends lost 4 bases and 5 bases, in that order; junction bases with no gene match: 4. The CDR3, as DNA: TGTGCCAGCTCACAAGGACTAGCGGGTAACGAGCAGTACGTC. Translating gives CASSQGLAGNEQYV.

This clonotype has more than one count but fewer than ten. The chain carries TRBV12-3 or TRBV12-4 and TRBJ2-2, with D unclear. The CDR3 extends over 14 amino acids. V lost 3 bases, J lost 1 base, and 6 bases lay in between. The chain's CDR3 is CASSFAENTGELFF. In DNA form, the CDR3 reads TGTGCCAGCAGTTTCGCTGAGAACACCGGGGAGCTGTTTTTT.

This clonotype was seen more than once but under ten times. CDR3 sequence reads: CASRPGTGTSETQYF. DNA of the CDR3: TGTGCCAGCAGACCCGGCACCGGGACTTCAGAGACCCAGTACTTC. The rearrangement joins TRBV12-3 or TRBV12-4 to TRBJ2-5, with D possibly matching TRBD2 (6 bases). V was pared by 6 bases and J by 4 bases, with 18 bases between. This CDR3 contains 15 residues.

This clonotype was seen many times. The J gene is TRBJ2-1, the V gene TRBV7-2, with D possibly matching TRBD1 (6 bases). The germline V gene has CDR1 SGHTA and CDR2 FQGNSA. The CDR3 extends over 14 amino acids. V lost 5 bases and J lost 8, with 16 bases in between. CDR3 loop: CASSANRASDEQFF. The CDR3 DNA reads as TGTGCCAGCAGCGCAAACAGGGCCAGCGATGAGCAGTTCTTC.

This chain links TRBV6-4 with TRBJ2-3, with TRBD2 matching 10 bases. Germline trimming cut 3 bases from V and 1 base from J; bases unmatched to any gene: 4. The CDR3 is 16 amino acids. Germline V gene sequence: CDR1 MRHNA, CDR2 SNTAGT. The CDR3 protein is CASSESLAGGTDTQYF. The CDR3 DNA sequence: TGTGCCAGCAGTGAGTCGCTAGCGGGGGGCACAGATACGCAGTATTTT.

The CDR3 sequence is CSATSRATEAFF. CDR3 bases: TGCAGTGCTACCTCGAGGGCCACTGAAGCTTTCTTT. This chain uses TRBV20-1 with TRBJ1-1; D unresolved. The germline gives CDR1 DFQATT, CDR2 SNEGSKA (reference sequence). V dropped 4 bases and J dropped 4 bases, with 10 bases sitting between them. CDR3 length: 12 amino acids.

This clonotype appeared many times. The gene calls are TRBV12-3 or TRBV12-4 and TRBJ1-1; no reliable D call. The CDR3 totals 12 residues. V was clipped by 3 bases and J by 5 bases, with 7 bases between them. This chain's CDR3 is CASSFLSTEAFF. The DNA for the CDR3 is TGTGCCAGCAGTTTTTTGTCGACTGAAGCTTTCTTT.

This rearrangement joins TRBV5-4 to TRBJ2-1, with D perhaps being TRBD1 or TRBD2 (6 bases each). Germline-derived CDR1 and CDR2 are SGHNT and YYREEE (reference sequence). V was pared by 6 bases and J by 5 bases, with 15 bases between. The CDR3 is made up of 14 amino acids. Here the CDR3 DNA reads TGTGCCAGCACCCGTCTTGGGGGGCACAATGAGCAGTTCTTC. Translated: CASTRLGGHNEQFF.

The gene calls are TRBV18 and TRBJ2-7, with a weak D call TRBD2 (6 bases). Germline values: CDR1 KGHSH, CDR2 LQKENI. Trimming removed 7 bases from V and 4 bases from J, with 11 bases in between. This CDR3 is built from 12 residues. CDR3 region: CASCDSGYEQYF. The CDR3 DNA is TGTGCCAGCTGTGATAGCGGTTACGAGCAGTACTTC.

This clonotype was recorded at least ten times. The V and J genes are TRBV12-3 or TRBV12-4 and TRBJ2-1; 10 bases match TRBD2. V lost 5 bases, J lost 5 bases, and 12 bases stayed unmatched. The CDR3 has 17 residues. The chain's CDR3 is CASSPTLAGVIHNEQFF. The CDR3 nucleotides are TGTGCCAGCAGTCCGACGCTAGCGGGAGTGATCCACAATGAGCAGTTCTTC.

The chain carries TRBV5-1 and TRBJ1-1; D unresolved. The CDR3 spans 17 residues. Trimming pared 0 bases from V and 0 bases from J, leaving 15 bases between. The germline CDR1 and CDR2 sequences are SGHRS and YFSETQ. In nucleotides, the CDR3 is TGCGCCAGCAGCTTGGTGGCCGGTACTAACTTGAACACTGAAGCTTTCTTT. Protein sequence: CASSLVAGTNLNTEAFF.

This clonotype was observed a handful of times. This sequence joins TRBV6-1 and TRBJ1-5; D is perhaps TRBD1 (6 bases). The CDR3 is 12 amino acids. Germline V gene lookup returns CDR1 MNHNS and CDR2 SASEGT. Between the trimmed V and J ends, which lost 9 bases and 3 bases, there was a span of 9 bases. In DNA, the CDR3 is TGTGCCAGTAAGGGGGTCAATCAGCCCCAGCATTTT. This codes for CASKGVNQPQHF.

This clonotype showed up many times. The V gene is TRBV7-2, the J gene TRBJ2-1; TRBD1 is a possible D gene (5 bases). Per the germline V gene, CDR1 is SGHTA and CDR2 is FQGNSA. Between the trimmed V and J ends, which lost 4 bases and 2 bases, there was a span of 15 bases. This CDR3 contains 16 residues. The CDR3 region is CASSSHMTETYNEQFF. The CDR3, as DNA: TGTGCCAGCAGCTCCCATATGACAGAAACCTACAATGAGCAGTTCTTC.

This clonotype has at least ten counts. CDR3 in amino acids: CASSQESRGRNEQYF. CDR3 DNA: TGCGCCAGCAGCCAAGAGTCCAGGGGGCGCAACGAGCAGTACTTC. The chain uses TRBV4-1 and TRBJ2-7; 8 bases align to TRBD1. The CDR3 consists of 15 residues. The germline gives CDR1 MGHRA, CDR2 YSYEKL. The J segment lost 5 bases and the V segment lost 0 bases, leaving 6 bases of the junction unmatched.

CDR3 nucleotides: TGTGCCAGCAGTCTCAGGACAGGGACCACTGAAGCTTTCTTT. Residues: CASSLRTGTTEAFF. V gene TRBV28 combines with J gene TRBJ1-1, with 8 bases fitting TRBD1. Losses at the gene ends were 5 bases for V and 4 bases for J; bases not matched to a gene: 6. Germline assignment: CDR1 MDHEN and CDR2 SYDVKM. CDR3 length equals 14 residues. Combining the CDR3 with reference TRBV28 and TRBJ1-1 gives the whole variable domain DVKVTQSSRYLVKRTGEKVFLECVQDMDHENMFWYRQDPGLGLRLIYFSYDVKMKEKGDIPEGYSVSREKKERFSLILESASTNQTSMYLCASSLRTGTTEAFFGQGTRLTVV.

This clonotype has at least ten counts. The V call is TRBV7-9, the J call TRBJ2-1; D is uncertain. The length of the CDR3 is 14 residues. Trimming removed 4 bases at V and 10 bases at J, with 17 bases between. Per the germline V gene, CDR1 is SEHNR and CDR2 is FQNEAQ (reference sequence). The DNA for the CDR3 is TGTGCCAGCAGCTATTGGGCCCTGAACGACGAGCAGTTCTTC. Translation: CASSYWALNDEQFF.

The chain employs TRBV10-3 and TRBJ2-7; no firm D call. V shed 5 bases and J shed 2 bases, with 13 bases lying between them. The CDR3 runs 14 residues. The V gene's germline CDR1 is ENHRY and CDR2 SYGVKD. The CDR3 loop is CAISPSSVAYEQYF. CDR3 sequence (DNA): TGTGCCATCAGTCCCTCTTCGGTTGCCTACGAGCAGTACTTC.

This clonotype was seen more than once but under ten times. The chain uses TRBV12-3 or TRBV12-4 and TRBJ1-2; no definite D call. The CDR3 contains 13 residues. The V gene lost 0 bases and the J gene lost 1 base, with 3 bases spanning the gap. CDR3 DNA: TGTGCCAGCAGTTTAGCACATAACTATGGCTACACCTTC. Protein product: CASSLAHNYGYTF.

The chain uses TRBV27 and TRBJ1-6, with 9 bases matching TRBD1. The CDR3 runs 14 residues. J was trimmed by 9 bases and V by 5 bases; bases with no gene match: 5. The germline gives CDR1 MNHEY, CDR2 SMNVEV (reference sequence). The CDR3 here is CASSDRGVGSPLHF. As DNA, the CDR3 is TGTGCCAGCAGTGACAGGGGGGTGGGTTCACCCCTCCACTTT.

The chain has TRBV6-1 and TRBJ1-1; D unclear. V was pared by 6 bases and J by 4 bases, with 15 bases between. Germline V lookup: CDR1 MNHNS, CDR2 SASEGT. CDR3 length: 14 residues. CDR3 amino acids: CASSDSRWGTEAFF. CDR3 in DNA: TGTGCCAGCAGCGACTCACGCTGGGGCACTGAAGCTTTCTTT.

This clonotype was counted many times. The gene calls are TRBV4-1 and TRBJ1-3, with D perhaps matching TRBD1 (6 bases). This CDR3 spans 16 amino acids. Germline V CDR1 and CDR2: MGHRA, YSYEKL. Trimming cost V 3 bases and J 4 bases, with 16 bases left between them. This chain's CDR3 is CASSQSQAQGGNTIYF. CDR3 DNA: TGCGCCAGCAGCCAGTCTCAGGCACAGGGAGGAAACACCATATATTTT.

The chain links TRBV7-2 to TRBJ1-1; 10 positions agree with TRBD1. The CDR3 sequence is 14 residues long. J lost 4 bases, V lost 4 bases, and 3 bases had no gene match. Germline V gene sequence: CDR1 SGHTA, CDR2 FQGNSA. CDR3 in amino acids: CASSSGQGFTEAFF. The CDR3 DNA is TGTGCCAGCAGCTCGGGACAGGGGTTCACTGAAGCTTTCTTT. The whole variable domain, remainder taken from reference TRBV7-2 and TRBJ1-1, is GAGVSQSPSNKVTEKGKDVELRCDPISGHTALYWYRQSLGQGLEFLIYFQGNSAPDKSGLPSDRFSAERTGGSVSTLTIQRTQQEDSAVYLCASSSGQGFTEAFFGQGTRLTVV.

This clonotype came up many times. V is TRBV12-3 or TRBV12-4 and J is TRBJ1-1; D is unresolved. Trimming pared 7 bases from V and 5 bases from J, leaving 17 bases between. CDR3 length: 14 amino acids. The CDR3 protein is CASINLMGSTEAFF. The CDR3 bases are TGTGCCAGCATCAACCTAATGGGGTCGACTGAAGCTTTCTTT.

CDR3 nucleotides: TGCGCCAGCACTCCAAGCGCGGATACGCAGTATTTT. Its translation: CASTPSADTQYF. This chain joins TRBV10-2 and TRBJ2-3; D remains unclear. Germline CDR1 reads WSHSY; CDR2 reads SAAADI. The CDR3 runs 12 residues. V was cut by 7 bases and J by 6 bases, with 11 bases left in between.

This clonotype was observed many times. The rearrangement uses TRBV7-8 and TRBJ2-5, with 9 positions matching TRBD2. This CDR3 has 19 residues. The trim removed 3 bases at V and 4 bases at J, leaving 18 bases unmatched. Germline CDR1 reads SGHVS; CDR2 reads FQNEAQ. In DNA, the CDR3 is TGTGCCAGCAGCTTTCCCAGAGGAAGGCGGGAGGGCCTTCGAGAGACCCAGTACTTC. Encoded protein: CASSFPRGRREGLRETQYF. Combining the CDR3 with reference TRBV7-8 and TRBJ2-5 gives the whole variable domain GAGVSQSPRYKVAKRGQDVALRCDPISGHVSLFWYQQALGQGPEFLTYFQNEAQLDKSGLPSDRFFAERPEGSVSTLKIQRTQQEDSAVYLCASSFPRGRREGLRETQYFGPGTRLLVL.

This clonotype came up many times. The chain links TRBV7-9 to TRBJ2-1; maybe TRBD2 (7 bases). Trimming cost V 5 bases and J 2 bases, with 22 bases left between them. CDR3 length: 18 residues. The V gene's germline CDR1 is SEHNR and CDR2 FQNEAQ (reference sequence). The CDR3 region is CASSRGGGTPPAYNEQFF. Written as DNA, the CDR3 is TGTGCCAGCAGCAGGGGAGGGGGGACACCTCCGGCCTACAATGAGCAGTTCTTC.